This TCR beta chain derives from a study of cytomegalovirus exposure and HLA in healthy donors. Whole-study context: Researchers previously reported finding just under 120 million unique TCR beta sequences from approximately 190 million T cells.

This clone was seen a handful of times. The study ran its PCR with 60 Vbeta and 13 Jbeta primers. Profiled with immunoSEQ multiplex PCR; TCRdb holds only in-frame clones, not every one. Altogether 150,000 to 180,000 clones are present, roughly 79% being singletons, with the ten largest covering over 2.5%. Trimming removed 5 bases from V and 4 bases from J; junction bases left unmatched: 5. Germline CDR1 WNHNN, CDR2 SYGVQD (reference sequence). The CDR3 is made up of 15 amino acids. This TCR was recovered from a man between 18 and 29 years old in good health and CMV-seronegative. This chain links TRBV10-1 with TRBJ2-6, with 7 positions matching TRBD1. Sequenced: PBMCs. The CDR3 coding sequence is TGCGCCAGCAGTACAGGGGCAAAGGGGGCCAACGTCCTGACTTTC. Amino acid sequence: CASSTGAKGANVLTF.